This TCR beta chain was recorded in a study of shared clonotypes between healthy human individuals. Study outcomes and limitations: The study's rarefaction showed incomplete sorted-subset sequencing despite large depth. Naive subsets typically showed greater estimated richness than memory subsets.

The germline V and J ends were trimmed by 0 bases and 4 bases, with 10 bases remaining between them. Germline lookup yields CDR1 GTSNPN and CDR2 SVGIG (reference sequence). The CDR3 has 13 amino acids. Note on this clone: Its cognate antigen is unknown.

Clones were sequenced by immunoSEQ multiplex PCR, and TCRdb holds only the in-frame ones, with some missing. The data contain under 850,000 clones, roughly two thirds of them singletons. CD45RA+ naive and CD45RA-negative memory subsets were separated from CD4+ cells. The sample comprised memory CD4+ T cells sorted from blood. The subset is: CD45RA-negative fraction. The chain couples TRBV30 to TRBJ2-7; no firm D call. The clonotype was recovered from a woman in her twenties or thirties in good health. The CDR3 DNA follows: TGTGCCTGGAGTGTACTACAGAGATACGAGCAGTACTTC. Its translation: CAWSVLQRYEQYF.